The 23 T cell receptor beta chains given below trace back to one sample, sequenced in a study of blood T cell repertoires in COVID-19. Clones were read by immunoSEQ multiplex PCR, and TCRdb kept only the in-frame ones, dropping some. There are about 330,000 clones in the sample; more than 70% occur only once, and under 6.5% lies in the top ten. Material: peripheral blood. Receptors originate from a man between 18 and 29 years old who had recovered from COVID-19.

The rearrangement uses TRBV5-1 and TRBJ2-7, with D possibly TRBD2 on 6 matching bases. Germline lookup yields CDR1 SGHRS and CDR2 YFSETQ. V was pared by 4 bases and J by 2 bases, with 16 bases between. The CDR3 covers 15 residues. CDR3 sequence (DNA): TGCGCCAGCAGCGACCCCGGGACTCCAACCTACGAGCAGTACTTC. It encodes CASSDPGTPTYEQYF.

The rearrangement links TRBV5-1 to TRBJ2-1, with D possibly matching TRBD2 (6 bases). V lost 5 bases and J lost 6, with 18 bases in between. Germline CDR1 SGHRS, CDR2 YFSETQ. CDR3 length equals 15 residues. In DNA, the CDR3 is TGCGCCAGCAGTCGTCTGGTGGAGGGGTTCAATGAGCAGTTCTTC. It yields the protein CASSRLVEGFNEQFF.

V gene TRBV12-5 combines with J gene TRBJ1-6, with a weak D call TRBD1 (6 bases). The V and J ends lost 3 bases and 7 bases respectively, with 13 bases between them. The CDR3 has 15 residues. CDR1 and CDR2 from the germline V gene are LGHNT and FRNRAP. CDR3 sequence (DNA): TGTGCTAGTGGTTTAGGGGGGGCGGGGAATTCACCCCTCCACTTT. Its protein product is CASGLGGAGNSPLHF.

V and J are TRBV9 and TRBJ1-6, with 8 bases matching TRBD1. V lost 3 bases and J lost 5; bases outside the gene matches: 7. The CDR3 is 16 residues long. The germline gives CDR1 SGDLS, CDR2 YYNGEE. The CDR3 sequence is CASSATGVFNNSPLHF. The CDR3 DNA reads TGTGCCAGCAGCGCGACAGGGGTCTTTAATAATTCACCCCTCCACTTT.

The rearrangement joins TRBV4-1 to TRBJ2-1; 13 bases match TRBD2. Germline CDR1 reads MGHRA; CDR2 reads YSYEKL. The CDR3 is 16 amino acids. V gave up 3 bases and J gave up 9 bases; unmatched junction bases: 8. CDR3 amino acids: CASSQRTSGSEVEQFF. Written as DNA, the CDR3 is TGCGCCAGCAGCCAGAGGACTAGCGGGAGTGAGGTTGAGCAGTTCTTC.

As to this clone: Other DNA sequences in this specimen translate into the identical CDR3. The chain employs TRBV7-9 and TRBJ2-7; 9 bases are a match to TRBD1. Germline assignment: CDR1 SEHNR and CDR2 FQNEAQ (reference sequence). V was clipped by 3 bases and J by 6 bases; unmatched bases: 3. The CDR3 has 13 residues. The CDR3 DNA reads TGTGCCAGCAGCTTGAGACAGGGGGGCGAGCAGTACTTC. This translates into CASSLRQGGEQYF.

The V call is TRBV6-6, the J call TRBJ2-3, with D uncertain. The CDR3 totals 15 residues. Germline assignment: CDR1 MNHNY and CDR2 SVGAGI (reference sequence). Between the trimmed V and J ends, which lost 0 bases and 2 bases, there was a span of 9 bases. CDR3 sequence: CASSYSKTITDTQYF. CDR3 nucleotide sequence: TGTGCCAGCAGTTACTCGAAAACTATCACAGATACGCAGTATTTT.

The chain uses TRBV25-1 and TRBJ1-4; D unresolved. The V gene's germline CDR1 is MGHDK and CDR2 SYGVNS. The CDR3 has 14 residues. Trimming removed 3 bases at V and 8 bases at J, with 13 bases between. CDR3 sequence (DNA): TGTGCCAGCAGTGATCTACTTTGGGAGGAAAAACTGTTTTTT. The encoded protein is CASSDLLWEEKLFF.

V is TRBV6-6 and J is TRBJ2-3, with 14 bases aligning to TRBD2. CDR3 length: 19 amino acids. Unmatched junction bases numbered 11, after V lost 5 bases and J lost 1 base. Germline V gene sequence: CDR1 MNHNY, CDR2 SVGAGI (reference sequence). The CDR3 loop reads CASSRGLAGVTLRTDTQYF. The CDR3 bases are TGTGCCAGCAGTCGGGGACTAGCGGGGGTTACCCTACGCACAGATACGCAGTATTTT.

V gene TRBV9 combines with J gene TRBJ1-1; a possible D gene is TRBD1 (5 bases). Germline CDR1 is SGDLS and CDR2 is YYNGEE. The CDR3 covers 15 residues. V was clipped by 2 bases and J by 1 base, with 12 bases between them. The CDR3 here is CASSVQTAGNTEAFF. The DNA for the CDR3 is TGTGCCAGCAGCGTCCAGACAGCCGGGAACACTGAAGCTTTCTTT. Full variable domain (outside the CDR3, taken from reference TRBV9 and TRBJ1-1): DSGVTQTPKHLITATGQRVTLRCSPRSGDLSVYWYQQSLDQGLQFLIQYYNGEERAKGNILERFSAQQFPDLHSELNLSSLELGDSALYFCASSVQTAGNTEAFFGQGTRLTVV.

The chain uses TRBV28 and TRBJ1-4; D may be TRBD1 (6 bases). CDR3 length: 15 amino acids. V dropped 5 bases and J dropped 9 bases, with 19 bases sitting between them. The germline CDR1 and CDR2 sequences are MDHEN and SYDVKM. The CDR3 spells CASSPPPGAGQKLFF. CDR3 nucleotide sequence: TGTGCCAGCAGTCCCCCCCCAGGGGCTGGCCAAAAACTGTTTTTT.

V and J are TRBV10-3 and TRBJ2-3, with D possibly TRBD2 on 6 matching bases. This CDR3 contains 15 residues. Germline-derived CDR1 and CDR2 are ENHRY and SYGVKD. V was clipped by 2 bases and J by 4 bases, with 13 bases between them. In DNA, the CDR3 is TGTGCCATCAGTGAGGGGGGGTACTCCTCAGATACGCAGTATTTT. It yields the protein CAISEGGYSSDTQYF.

CDR3 bases: TGTGCCAGCAGCTACGATTGGCGGGAGGGCCGCGAGCAGTACTTC. This encodes CASSYDWREGREQYF. The chain uses TRBV3-1 (or the pseudogene TRBV3-2) and TRBJ2-7, with 9 bases that match TRBD2. This CDR3 has 15 residues. Germline CDR1 and CDR2: LGHDT and YNNKEL (reference sequence). V dropped 5 bases and J dropped 6; count of bases not matched to a gene: 11.

V gene TRBV6-5 combines with J gene TRBJ2-1, with 9 bases that match TRBD1. CDR1 and CDR2 (germline): MNHEY, SVGAGI. V lost 7 bases and J lost 3; bases outside the gene matches: 7. This CDR3 has 15 amino acids. Written as DNA, the CDR3 is TGTGCCAGCACCCTGGGACAGGGAGGCTACAATGAGCAGTTCTTC. Translated, it gives CASTLGQGGYNEQFF.

This clone was detected a few times. This chain uses TRBV7-6 with TRBJ2-1, with D possibly TRBD2 on 5 matching bases. The CDR3 is made up of 13 amino acids. V dropped 4 bases and J dropped 9 bases, with 13 bases sitting between them. Germline V gene sequence: CDR1 SGHVS, CDR2 FNYEAQ. CDR3: CASSSGVSTEQFF. The CDR3 region has the DNA TGTGCCAGCAGCTCCGGGGTAAGCACTGAGCAGTTCTTC. Combining the CDR3 with reference TRBV7-6 and TRBJ2-1 gives the whole variable domain GAGVSQSPRYKVTKRGQDVALRCDPISGHVSLYWYRQALGQGPEFLTYFNYEAQQDKSGLPNDRFSAERPEGSISTLTIQRTEQRDSAMYRCASSSGVSTEQFFGPGTRLTVL.

The V gene is TRBV19, the J gene TRBJ1-6, with D maybe TRBD1 (5 bases). The CDR3 extends over 14 amino acids. Germline loops: CDR1 LNHDA, CDR2 SQIVND (reference sequence). Trimming shortened V by 5 bases and J by 7 bases, and 12 bases separated the two germline ends. CDR3 bases: TGTGCCAGTAGTCAAGGGGCCCGCAATTCACCCCTCCACTTT. Translation: CASSQGARNSPLHF.

A single count supports this clone. This sequence joins TRBV11-2 and TRBJ2-4; possible D gene TRBD1, 5 bases. CDR3 length: 14 amino acids. V lost 4 bases to trimming and J lost 7 bases, with 14 bases between them. Germline lookup yields CDR1 SGHAT and CDR2 FQNNGV. The CDR3 is CASSSPRQGNIQYF. DNA for the CDR3: TGTGCCAGCAGCTCCCCTCGGCAGGGTAACATTCAGTACTTC.

The chain couples TRBV29-1 to TRBJ2-7; 7 nucleotides match TRBD1. The CDR3 consists of 10 residues. Trimming took 6 bases from V and 7 from J; bases not matched to a gene: 3. From germline, CDR1 is SQVTM and CDR2 ANQGSEA. The CDR3 coding sequence is TGCAGCGTGACAGGGAATGAGCAGTACTTC. Protein sequence: CSVTGNEQYF.

This chain uses TRBV27 with TRBJ1-1; no clear D gene. V was trimmed by 6 bases and J by 0 bases, leaving 8 bases between them. This CDR3 is 13 amino acids long. Germline CDR1 and CDR2: MNHEY and SMNVEV (reference sequence). The CDR3 sequence: CASSQNMNTEAFF. CDR3 coding DNA: TGTGCCAGCAGCCAGAACATGAACACTGAAGCTTTCTTT.

This clone occurred a few times. The chain combines TRBV9 with TRBJ1-6; TRBD1 might be the D (6 bases). V was cut by 0 bases and J by 8 bases, with 12 bases left in between. The CDR3 totals 15 residues. Germline V gene lookup returns CDR1 SGDLS and CDR2 YYNGEE. Here the CDR3 reads CASSVEPRGDSPLHF. For the CDR3, the DNA is TGTGCCAGCAGCGTAGAGCCCAGGGGAGATTCACCCCTCCACTTT.

This clone was seen only a few times. The rearrangement uses TRBV18 and TRBJ1-2, with 9 bases fitting TRBD1. Germline V gives CDR1 KGHSH, CDR2 LQKENI. CDR3 size: 13 residues. V shed 8 bases and J 5 bases; nucleotides not matched to a gene: 6. CDR3 residues: CASEGTGTYGYTF. Written as DNA, the CDR3 is TGTGCCAGCGAGGGGACAGGGACATATGGCTACACCTTC.

The chain has TRBV5-4 and TRBJ2-5; 9 bases match TRBD1. The CDR3 loop spans 15 amino acids. V lost 4 bases and J lost 4; bases outside the gene matches: 8. Germline CDR1 SGHNT, CDR2 YYREEE (reference sequence). CDR3 in amino acids: CASSGGDRDRETQYF. Written as DNA, the CDR3 is TGTGCCAGCAGCGGGGGGGACAGGGATCGAGAGACCCAGTACTTC.

V gene TRBV7-2 combines with J gene TRBJ2-4; D remains ambiguous. Germline CDR1 and CDR2: SGHTA and FQGNSA. The CDR3 is made up of 13 amino acids. The V gene lost 4 bases and the J gene lost 2 bases, with 6 bases spanning the gap. Written as DNA, the CDR3 is TGTGCCAGCAGCTCTAGGACCAAAAACATTCAGTACTTC. Its protein is CASSSRTKNIQYF.